The next 15 T cell receptor beta chains were all read from a single sample in a study of T cell responses to AZD1222 COVID-19 vaccine. Produced via immunoSEQ multiplex PCR; TCRdb's table is partial and in-frame only. The profile covers some 180,000 clones, with nearly 95% appearing a single time and about 1.9% taken by the ten largest. This specimen was peripheral blood, taken 28 days after the second AZD1222 dose. The origin of the receptors is an adult who received the AZD1222 COVID-19 vaccine.

The genes are TRBV7-7 and TRBJ2-5, with D perhaps given as TRBD1 or TRBD2 (6 bases each). The germline V and J ends were trimmed by 3 bases and 2 bases, with 13 bases remaining between them. The CDR3 is 15 residues long. Germline loops: CDR1 SSHAT, CDR2 FNYEAQ (reference sequence). The CDR3 loop is CASSLRDTVQETQYF. In DNA, the CDR3 is TGTGCCAGCAGCTTGCGGGACACCGTACAAGAGACCCAGTACTTC. The entire variable domain, with the rest obtained from reference TRBV7-7 and TRBJ2-5, is as follows: GAGVSQSPRYKVTKRGQDVTLRCDPISSHATLYWYQQALGQGPEFLTYFNYEAQPDKSGLPSDRFSAERPEGSISTLTIQRTEQRDSAMYRCASSLRDTVQETQYFGPGTRLLVL.

V is TRBV9 and J is TRBJ2-1, with D perhaps assigned TRBD1 or TRBD2 (6 bases each). The germline CDR1 and CDR2 sequences are SGDLS and YYNGEE. This CDR3 is 16 amino acids long. Between the trimmed V and J ends, which lost 3 bases and 6 bases, there was a span of 19 bases. The DNA for the CDR3 is TGTGCCAGCAGCGCGAGTCGGGAGAAGGGGGGCAATGAGCAGTTCTTC. Translated: CASSASREKGGNEQFF.

The CDR3 bases are TGTGCCACCGGGGGACAGGGGGGGTCTGAAGCTTTCTTT. This translates into CATGGQGGSEAFF. The J gene is TRBJ1-1, the V gene TRBV19, with 11 bases aligning to TRBD1. The junction had 7 bases not matched to a gene; V was cut back by 10 bases and J by 6 bases. Germline V gene lookup returns CDR1 LNHDA and CDR2 SQIVND (reference sequence). This CDR3 is built from 13 residues. The full variable domain, completed using reference TRBV19 and TRBJ1-1, is DGGITQSPKYLFRKEGQNVTLSCEQNLNHDAMYWYRQDPGQGLRLIYYSQIVNDFQKGDIAEGYSVSREKKESFPLTVTSAQKNPTAFYLCATGGQGGSEAFFGQGTRLTVV.

This chain connects TRBV10-3 to TRBJ1-1, with a possible D match to TRBD1 (5 bases). Germline V gene sequence: CDR1 ENHRY, CDR2 SYGVKD. Trimming took 6 bases from V and 0 from J, leaving 11 bases between them. The CDR3 consists of 14 residues. CDR3 sequence reads: CAIRMTEMNTEAFF. The CDR3 nucleotides are TGTGCCATCAGGATGACAGAAATGAACACTGAAGCTTTCTTT.

The V call is TRBV29-1, the J call TRBJ1-2; D not resolved. CDR1 and CDR2 from the germline V gene are SQVTM and ANQGSEA. The CDR3 runs to 13 residues. Trimming stripped 6 bases from V and 4 bases from J, with 15 bases between. This CDR3 reads CSVEGGWTYGYTF. The CDR3, as DNA: TGCAGCGTGGAGGGAGGGTGGACCTATGGCTACACCTTC. The variable domain in full, completed from reference TRBV29-1 and TRBJ1-2, reads SAVISQKPSRDICQRGTSLTIQCQVDSQVTMMFWYRQQPGQSLTLIATANQGSEATYESGFVIDKFPISRPNLTFSTLTVSNMSPEDSSIYLCSVEGGWTYGYTFGSGTRLTVV.

The chain is built from TRBV28 and TRBJ1-3, with 7 positions matching TRBD1. The CDR3 spans 18 residues. Losses at the gene ends were 2 bases for V and 1 base for J; bases not matched to a gene: 11. Germline-derived CDR1 and CDR2 are MDHEN and SYDVKM. The CDR3 DNA sequence: TGTGCCAGCAGTTTACCATCCCCTTCGACAGGGTCTGGAAACACCATATATTTT. Translating it yields CASSLPSPSTGSGNTIYF.

This sequence joins TRBV5-1 and TRBJ1-2; D gene uncertain. Deletions cut 0 bases from V and 6 bases from J, with 21 bases between. Germline V lookup: CDR1 SGHRS, CDR2 YFSETQ. The CDR3 runs to 17 residues. The CDR3 sequence is CASSLAPTLPTPDGYTF. CDR3 sequence (DNA): TGCGCCAGCAGCTTGGCTCCCACTTTACCGACCCCTGATGGCTACACCTTC.

The chain carries TRBV10-2 and TRBJ1-1; 10 positions match TRBD1. In germline, CDR1 is WSHSY, CDR2 SAAADI. The CDR3 consists of 16 residues. V dropped 8 bases and J dropped 0; count of bases not matched to a gene: 9. The CDR3 loop is CASATGGWGMNTEAFF. CDR3 in DNA: TGCGCCAGCGCGACAGGGGGCTGGGGAATGAACACTGAAGCTTTCTTT.

V and J are TRBV6-5 and TRBJ1-4; the match to TRBD1 covers 7 bases. The V gene end was trimmed by 0 bases and the J gene end by 4 bases; junction bases not matched to a gene: 2. CDR1 is MNHEY and CDR2 is SVGAGI in the germline V gene. The CDR3 is 15 amino acids. Here the CDR3 DNA reads TGTGCCAGCAGTTACTCGACAGGGATTAATGAAAAACTGTTTTTT. Protein product: CASSYSTGINEKLFF.

The chain joins TRBV6-2 or TRBV6-3 to TRBJ1-5, with D hard to call. V was cut by 3 bases and J by 3 bases, with 9 bases left in between. This CDR3 has 14 amino acids. CDR1 and CDR2 (germline): MNHEY, SVGEGT. The DNA of the CDR3 is TGTGCCAGCAGTTATTCTGGGATCAATCAGCCCCAGCATTTT. Translated, it gives CASSYSGINQPQHF.

The chain joins TRBV29-1 to TRBJ2-1; the D call may be TRBD1 or TRBD2 (5 bases each). The CDR3 runs to 12 residues. Trimming shortened V by 7 bases and J by 7 bases, and 14 bases separated the two germline ends. Germline CDR1 SQVTM, CDR2 ANQGSEA. The CDR3 sequence is CSATGPTNEQFF. CDR3 in DNA: TGCAGCGCCACGGGGCCGACTAATGAGCAGTTCTTC.

V gene TRBV11-2 combines with J gene TRBJ2-5; the match to TRBD2 covers 14 bases. CDR3 length: 17 amino acids. Germline V gene data show CDR1 as SGHAT and CDR2 as FQNNGV. After removal of 1 base from V and 4 bases from J, the junction contained 5 bases not matched to a gene. CDR3 DNA: TGTGCCAGCAGCTTAGTGGGACTAGCGGGGGTTCGAGAGACCCAGTACTTC. As protein: CASSLVGLAGVRETQYF. The whole variable domain, remainder taken from reference TRBV11-2 and TRBJ2-5, is EAGVAQSPRYKIIEKRQSVAFWCNPISGHATLYWYQQILGQGPKLLIQFQNNGVVDDSQLPKDRFSAERLKGVDSTLKIQPAKLEDSAVYLCASSLVGLAGVRETQYFGPGTRLLVL.

This clone was seen only a few times. This sequence joins TRBV5-1 and TRBJ2-7; D ambiguous. Between the trimmed V and J ends, which lost 2 bases and 3 bases, there was a span of 15 bases. Germline V gives CDR1 SGHRS, CDR2 YFSETQ. The CDR3 consists of 15 residues. In DNA, the CDR3 is TGCGCCAGCAGCTTCCTCGATGGCAGAGGCTACGAGCAGTACTTC. The encoded protein is CASSFLDGRGYEQYF.

The chain has TRBV2 and TRBJ1-2; tentative D call: TRBD1 (5 bases). V was clipped by 1 base and J by 6 bases, with 12 bases between them. Germline V gene data show CDR1 as SNHLY and CDR2 as FYNNEI. This CDR3 is 14 amino acids long. For the CDR3, the DNA is TGTGCCAGCAGTGAAGATCTCCGGGACCATGGCTACACCTTC. This sequence encodes CASSEDLRDHGYTF.

The V gene is TRBV19, the J gene TRBJ2-6; 10 bases fit TRBD1. CDR3 length equals 16 residues. Germline lookup yields CDR1 LNHDA and CDR2 SQIVND (reference sequence). The ends lost 4 bases at V and 3 bases at J; junction bases unmatched: 3. The CDR3 bases are TGTGCCAGTAGTAGGGGACAGGGGCTTGGGGCCAACGTCCTGACTTTC. This codes for CASSRGQGLGANVLTF.